Listed below are T cell receptor beta chains from one sample, sequenced in a study of blood T cell repertoires in COVID-19. Using immunoSEQ multiplex PCR, the repertoire was profiled, and TCRdb retains in-frame clones only, with some absent. The data hold approximately 220,000 clones, with 70% to 90% observed a single time. Sequencing was performed on PBMCs or T cells enriched from blood (not recorded which). These receptors were taken from a man aged 25 to 45 who had recovered from COVID-19. CDR3s include the opening cysteine and the closing phenylalanine or tryptophan. A D gene is named only where the DNA matches it firmly. Only part of the rows carry a size: once, few, many, or a class if the clone is expanded.

D gene: TRBD1
clone size: NA
V gene: TRBV6-5
J gene: TRBJ2-1
CDR3 DNA: TGTGCCAGCAGTTATGGACAGGGTGGATACAATGAGCAGTTCTTC
CDR3 protein: CASSYGQGGYNEQFF

D gene: NA
clone size: NA
V gene: TRBV19
J gene: TRBJ1-1
CDR3 DNA: TGTGCCACAACAGGGCTCATGAACACTGAAGCTTTCTTT
CDR3 protein: CATTGLMNTEAFF

D gene: NA
clone size: few
V gene: TRBV5-1
J gene: TRBJ2-7
CDR3 DNA: TGCGCCAGCAGCTTGGGCAGCGGTGGCTACGAGCAGTACTTC
CDR3 protein: CASSLGSGGYEQYF

D gene: TRBD1
clone size: once
V gene: TRBV7-8
J gene: TRBJ1-1
CDR3 DNA: TGTGCCAGCAGCTTAAAGGGACAGAATGAAGCTTTCTTT
CDR3 protein: CASSLKGQNEAFF

D gene: NA
clone size: NA
V gene: TRBV7-2
J gene: TRBJ2-5
CDR3 DNA: TGTGCCAGCAGCTTAGATCTGGGAGTGGAGACCCAGTACTTC
CDR3 protein: CASSLDLGVETQYF

D gene: NA
clone size: NA
V gene: TRBV10-3
J gene: TRBJ1-6
CDR3 DNA: TGTGCCATCAGTGAGACAGGGAATTCACCCCTCCACTTT
CDR3 protein: CAISETGNSPLHF

D gene: NA
clone size: NA
V gene: TRBV4-1
J gene: TRBJ2-4
CDR3 DNA: TGCGCCAGCAGCCAAGGACAGGTATTGGGGCTAGCCAAAAACATTCAGTACTTC
CDR3 protein: CASSQGQVLGLAKNIQYF

D gene: NA
clone size: NA
V gene: TRBV13
J gene: TRBJ1-2
CDR3 DNA: TGTGCCAGCAGCTTAGACTATCGGGGAAATGGCTACACCTTC
CDR3 protein: CASSLDYRGNGYTF

D gene: TRBD2
clone size: NA
V gene: TRBV20-1
J gene: TRBJ2-3
CDR3 DNA: TGCAGTGCTAGTGGTAGCGGGGGGGAGGCAGATACGCAGTATTTT
CDR3 protein: CSASGSGGEADTQYF

D gene: NA
clone size: NA
V gene: TRBV6-5
J gene: TRBJ1-2
CDR3 DNA: TGTGCCAGCAGTCTAACAGGGTCTCAGAACTATGGCTACACCTTC
CDR3 protein: CASSLTGSQNYGYTF